What follows are 5 T cell receptor beta chains derived from one specimen sequenced in a study of T-cell reconstitution after alpha-beta-depleted transplantation in children listed by TCRdb under 2016. Libraries were built with PCR. Sequencing was carried out with an Illumina HiSeq 2500. TCR library preparation used molecular barcoding, with unique molecular identifiers applied to normalize quantification of the TCRbeta repertoire. TCRdb passed the public sequencing reads through fastp at Q25 and MiXCR, retaining productive beta sequences. A single entry per CDR3 protein holds the most common genes and DNA from its merged rows. The sample table contains 600,000 to 700,000 distinct CDR3 sequences; only one count was recorded for 15% to 20% of them. The ten largest clones take up approximately 1% of the sample. Sequences were derived from PBMCs from the stem cell graft donor, sampled from the stem cell graft. The receptors shown here come from a human donor who donated a stem cell graft to a child with acute myeloid leukemia.

This clonotype was counted at least ten times. This sequence joins TRBV12-3 or TRBV12-4 and TRBJ2-7; no reliable D call. V was clipped by 3 bases and J by 3 bases, with 9 bases between them. There are 13 residues in the CDR3. The CDR3 spells CASSFSPSYEQYF. Written as DNA, the CDR3 is TGTGCCAGCAGTTTTAGCCCGAGCTACGAGCAGTACTTC.

This clonotype was detected ten times or more. This rearrangement joins TRBV20-1 to TRBJ1-1; perhaps TRBD1 as D (6 bases). The CDR3 has 13 residues. V lost 5 bases to trimming and J lost 4 bases, with 14 bases between them. Germline V CDR1 and CDR2: DFQATT, SNEGSKA (reference sequence). The CDR3 region is CSAPLRGGTEAFF. For the CDR3, the DNA is TGCAGTGCTCCTCTTAGGGGGGGCACTGAAGCTTTCTTT.

This clonotype has a handful of counts. V and J are TRBV12-3 or TRBV12-4 and TRBJ1-3; a possible D gene is TRBD1 (5 bases). The CDR3 contains 17 residues. Trimming shortened V by 2 bases and J by 4 bases, and 18 bases separated the two germline ends. The CDR3 protein is CASSLPFRERGGNTIYF. CDR3 sequence (DNA): TGTGCCAGCAGTTTACCATTCAGGGAGCGAGGAGGAAACACCATATATTTT.

About this clonotype itself: This may be a read error, as it is one base from a much larger clone. V gene TRBV29-1 combines with J gene TRBJ2-1; D is undetermined. The CDR3 loop spans 15 amino acids. Per germline, CDR1 SQVTM and CDR2 ANQGSEA. V shed 1 base and J shed 6 bases, with 16 bases lying between them. The CDR3 region is CSVEGLLLVFNEQFF. Written as DNA, the CDR3 is TGCAGCGTTGAAGGGTTATTACTCGTCTTCAATGAGCAGTTCTTC.

There are many counts of this clonotype. The V and J genes are TRBV20-1 and TRBJ1-1; 9 bases line up with TRBD1. The CDR3 covers 13 residues. From germline, CDR1 is DFQATT and CDR2 SNEGSKA (reference sequence). V dropped 6 bases and J dropped 5; count of bases not matched to a gene: 7. The CDR3 nucleotides are TGCAGTGCCGCGGACAGGGGTTTTACTGAAGCTTTCTTT. Protein sequence: CSAADRGFTEAFF.